This TCR beta chain was recorded in a study of blood T cell repertoires in COVID-19. The wider study: Sites in the United States, Italy and Spain provided acute and convalescent COVID-19 samples. Nucleic acid was either cDNA or gDNA, and it came from T cells, B-cell-depleted T cells, or PBMCs.

In the original workflow: Estimated nucleated cell counts came from reference gene primer amplification. Sequencing used immunoSEQ multiplex PCR; TCRdb keeps in-frame clones, though not all of them. The DNA gave D and trimming, while V, J and clone size come from that table. The sample has 130,000 or so clones, over 75% seen once; the top ten hold roughly 2.2%. The material sequenced was peripheral blood. This receptor was taken from a man between 70 and 80 years old with active COVID-19.

CDR3 coding DNA: TGTGCCAGCTCACCCCGACAGGGTTTAATCGAAAAACTGTTTTTT. Translating it yields CASSPRQGLIEKLFF. The chain combines TRBV18 with TRBJ1-4; 7 positions match TRBD1. V gave up 3 bases and J gave up 8 bases; unmatched junction bases: 9. The CDR3 has 15 amino acids. The germline gives CDR1 KGHSH, CDR2 LQKENI.